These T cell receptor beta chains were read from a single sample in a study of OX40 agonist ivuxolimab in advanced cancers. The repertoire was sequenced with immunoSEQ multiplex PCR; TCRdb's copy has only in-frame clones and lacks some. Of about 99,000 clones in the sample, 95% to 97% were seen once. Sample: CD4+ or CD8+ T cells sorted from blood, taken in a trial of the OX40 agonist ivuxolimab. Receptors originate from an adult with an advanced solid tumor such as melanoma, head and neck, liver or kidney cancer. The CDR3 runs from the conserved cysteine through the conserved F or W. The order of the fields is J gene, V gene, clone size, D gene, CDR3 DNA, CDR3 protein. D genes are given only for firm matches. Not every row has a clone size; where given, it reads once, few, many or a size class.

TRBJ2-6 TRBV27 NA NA TGTGCCAGCAGTTTAACTGGGGCCAACGTCCTGACTTTC CASSLTGANVLTF
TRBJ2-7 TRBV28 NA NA TGTGCCAGCAGTTTAGATCTCAGCTCCTACGAGCAGTACTTC CASSLDLSSYEQYF
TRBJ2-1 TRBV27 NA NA TGTGCCAGCAGTTCCGCTCCAGGGATGTGGAATGAGCAGTTCTTC CASSSAPGMWNEQFF
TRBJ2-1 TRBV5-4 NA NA TGTGCCAGCAGCCAGACTGGGAATGAGCAGTTCTTC CASSQTGNEQFF
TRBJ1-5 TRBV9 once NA TGTGCCAGCAGCGTAGGAGGCGGCCTGGGGCAGCCCCAGCATTTT CASSVGGGLGQPQHF
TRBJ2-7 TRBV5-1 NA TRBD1 TGCGCCAGCAGCTGGGCGGGACAGGGGAACGAGCAGTACTTC CASSWAGQGNEQYF
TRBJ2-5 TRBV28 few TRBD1 TGTGCCAGCAGTTCCCCACAGGGGGGGACCCAGTACTTC CASSSPQGGTQYF
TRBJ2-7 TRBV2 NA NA TGTGCCAGCAGCGTTTCAGGGTACGAGCAGTACTTC CASSVSGYEQYF
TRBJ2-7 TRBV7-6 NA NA TGTGCCAGCAGCTTAGAGCCTGAGGACTACGCGCAGTACTTC CASSLEPEDYAQYF
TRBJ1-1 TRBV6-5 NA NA TGTGCCAGCAGGGGGGTGCCCACTGAAGCTTTCTTT CASRGVPTEAFF
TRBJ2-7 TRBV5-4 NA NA TGTGCCAGCAGCTTGATCACAGGGATGGACGAGCAGTACTTC CASSLITGMDEQYF
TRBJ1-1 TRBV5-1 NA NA TGCGCCAGCAGCTTGACCCCGAACACTGAAGCTTTCTTT CASSLTPNTEAFF
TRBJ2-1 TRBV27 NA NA TGTGCCAGCAGTTTAAGGGGTTCCTACAATGAGCAGTTCTTC CASSLRGSYNEQFF
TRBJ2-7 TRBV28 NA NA TGTGCCAGCAGTTACCGGGGGTTACACTACGAGCAGTACTTC CASSYRGLHYEQYF
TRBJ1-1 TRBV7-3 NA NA TGTGCCAGCAGCTTATCAGAGAACACTGAAGCTTTCTTT CASSLSENTEAFF
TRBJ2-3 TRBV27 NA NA TGTGCCAGCAGTTCCCATGCTAGGGATACGCAGTATTTT CASSSHARDTQYF
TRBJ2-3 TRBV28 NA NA TGTGCCAGCAGTGCAGCTCGGGGGCCAAACACAGATACGCAGTATTTT CASSAARGPNTDTQYF
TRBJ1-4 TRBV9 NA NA TGTGCCAGCAGCGGCCAGCCAACTAATGAAAAACTGTTTTTT CASSGQPTNEKLFF
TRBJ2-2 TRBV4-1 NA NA TGCGCCAGCAGCCACCCCGGGCAGGGTGAGAGCTTCGGGGAGCTGTTTTTT CASSHPGQGESFGELFF
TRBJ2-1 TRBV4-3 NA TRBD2 TGCGCCAGCAGCCAAGATAGGCGGGAGGGCCGGTATGAGCAGTTCTTC CASSQDRREGRYEQFF
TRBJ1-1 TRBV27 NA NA TGTGCCAGCAGCCCGGGGGGGCTCGAAGCTTTCTTT CASSPGGLEAFF
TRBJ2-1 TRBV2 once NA TGTGCCAGCAGTGAAAGGGGGATGCGGGAAACGCGGGGGTTCTTC CASSERGMRETRGFF
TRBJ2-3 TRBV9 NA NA TGTGCCAGCAGCGTCGGTTCCGGGAGAGGGGATACGCAGTATTTT CASSVGSGRGDTQYF
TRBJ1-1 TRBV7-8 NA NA TGTGCCAGCAGCACCGACGACCGGGACCCCGAAGGGATCACTGAAGCTTTCTTT CASSTDDRDPEGITEAFF
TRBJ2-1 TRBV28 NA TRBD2 TGTGCCAGCAGTACAAACCGAAGGACTAGCGGATCAACCGGATACAATGAGCAGTTCTTC CASSTNRRTSGSTGYNEQFF
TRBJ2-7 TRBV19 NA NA TGTGCCAGTAGTACGAGGGGGGCACTCTACGAGCAGTACTTC CASSTRGALYEQYF
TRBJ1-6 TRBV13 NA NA TGTGCCAGCAGCTCTACCCCTAACAGGGTCGAGAATTCACCCCTCCACTTT CASSSTPNRVENSPLHF
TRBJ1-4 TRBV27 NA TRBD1 TGTGCCAGCAGTCCCCGGACAGGGGTTAATGAAAAACTGTTTTTT CASSPRTGVNEKLFF
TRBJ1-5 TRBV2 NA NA TGTGCCAGCAGTGGATCCGGGAGCAATCAGCCCCAGCATTTT CASSGSGSNQPQHF
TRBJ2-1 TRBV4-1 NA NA TGCGCCAGCAGCCAAGACATTCTGGTGGGGGCCGGGAACAATGAGCAGTTCTTC CASSQDILVGAGNNEQFF
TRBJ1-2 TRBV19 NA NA TGTGCCAGTAGTATACAGGGGTCCTATGGCTACACCTTC CASSIQGSYGYTF
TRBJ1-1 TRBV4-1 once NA TGCGCCAGCAGCCAAGATCGGGCGGAAGAGAACACTGAAGCTTTCTTT CASSQDRAEENTEAFF
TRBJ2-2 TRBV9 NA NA TGTGCCAGCAAGGGAATCACCGGGGAGCTGTTTTTT CASKGITGELFF
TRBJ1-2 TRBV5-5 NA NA TGTGCCAGCAGCTCCTTTTTAGGGAACTATGGCTACACCTTC CASSSFLGNYGYTF
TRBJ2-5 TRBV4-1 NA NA TGCGCCAGCAGCCAAGAGACATCCTACCCCCAGTACTTC CASSQETSYPQYF
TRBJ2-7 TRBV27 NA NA TGTGCCAGCAGTTTATCCGGGACGGGTTACGAGCAGTACTTC CASSLSGTGYEQYF
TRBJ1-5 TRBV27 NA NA TGTGCCAGCTCCCTAGGGGGGATACAGGGAAATCAGCCCCAGCATTTT CASSLGGIQGNQPQHF
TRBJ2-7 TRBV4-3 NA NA TGCGCCAGCAGCCAAGCAGAGGGGACCGAGCAGTACTTC CASSQAEGTEQYF
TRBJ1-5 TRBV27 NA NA TGTGCCAGCAGTCAGGGACATTATAGCAATCAGCCCCAGCATTTT CASSQGHYSNQPQHF
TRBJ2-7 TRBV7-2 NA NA TGTGCCAGCAGCCTCGGGACTCACAGCTCCTACGAGCAGTACTTC CASSLGTHSSYEQYF
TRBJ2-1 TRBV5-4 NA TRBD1 TGTGCCAGCAGCTCTCTTCCTGGGCCAGGGGGAAGGAGTGAGCAGTTCTTC CASSSLPGPGGRSEQFF
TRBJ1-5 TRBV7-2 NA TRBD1 TGTGCCAGCAGCTTAATCGGACAGGGGGAGCCCAATCAGCCCCAGCATTTT CASSLIGQGEPNQPQHF
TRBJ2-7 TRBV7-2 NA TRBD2 TGTGCCAGCAGCTCCTCTAGCGGGAACTCCTACGAGCAGTACTTC CASSSSSGNSYEQYF
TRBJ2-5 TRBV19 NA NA TGTGCCAGTAGATCCCCGGGACTGCGGGGAGAGACCCAGTACTTC CASRSPGLRGETQYF
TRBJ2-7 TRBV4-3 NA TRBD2 TGCGCCAGCAGCCAAGAAGCTAGCGGGACCTACGAGCAGTACTTC CASSQEASGTYEQYF
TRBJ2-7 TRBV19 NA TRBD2 TGTGCCAGTAGTATAGTAGCGGGGAACTCCTACGAGCAGTACTTC CASSIVAGNSYEQYF
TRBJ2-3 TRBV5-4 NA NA TGTGCCAGCAGCTTGGAAGCGGCGTACGACACAGATACGCAGTATTTT CASSLEAAYDTDTQYF
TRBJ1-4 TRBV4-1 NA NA TGCGCCAGCAGCCCAGGACGGACTAATGAAAAACTGTTTTTT CASSPGRTNEKLFF